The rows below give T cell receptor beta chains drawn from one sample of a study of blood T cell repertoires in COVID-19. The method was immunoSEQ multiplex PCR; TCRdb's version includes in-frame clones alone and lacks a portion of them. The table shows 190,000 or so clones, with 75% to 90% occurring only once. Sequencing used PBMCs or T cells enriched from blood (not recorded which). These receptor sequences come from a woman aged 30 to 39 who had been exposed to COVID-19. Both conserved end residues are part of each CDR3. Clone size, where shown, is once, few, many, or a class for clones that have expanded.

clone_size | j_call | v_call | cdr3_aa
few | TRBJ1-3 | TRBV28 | CASSTDRPPSNSGNTIYF
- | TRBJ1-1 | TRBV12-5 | CASGWGPGAEAFF
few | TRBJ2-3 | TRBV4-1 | CASSPSGGEDTQYF
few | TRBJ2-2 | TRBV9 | CASSVASGVGELFF
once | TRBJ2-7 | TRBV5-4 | CASSPTQGPYEQYF
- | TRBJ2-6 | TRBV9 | CASSVAGPQGALGANVLTF
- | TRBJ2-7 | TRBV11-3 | CASSSRGQGSYEQYF
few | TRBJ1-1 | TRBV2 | CASSEVAGGPPRAFF
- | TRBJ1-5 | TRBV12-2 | CASRSSWGQGGQPQHF
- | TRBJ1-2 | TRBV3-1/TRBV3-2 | CASSQGGIGYGYTF
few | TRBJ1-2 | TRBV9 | CASSVSDYGYTF
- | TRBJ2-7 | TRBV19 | CASSMGGQGVKDYEQYF
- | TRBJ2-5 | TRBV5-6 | CASSSRWSQETQYF
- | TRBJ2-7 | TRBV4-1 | CASSTGTSGLLSYEQYF
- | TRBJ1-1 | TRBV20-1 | CSARNTEAFF
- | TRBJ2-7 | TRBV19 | CASSRSSTPYEQYF
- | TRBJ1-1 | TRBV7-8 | CASSPPTRRLTEAFF
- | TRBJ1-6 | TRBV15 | CATSRDLAGYNSPLHF
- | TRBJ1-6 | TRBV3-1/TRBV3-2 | CASSQARSSPLHF
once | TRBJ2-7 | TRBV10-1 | CASSESGGGYETYEQYF
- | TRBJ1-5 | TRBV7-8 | CASSSYDRDSNQPQHF
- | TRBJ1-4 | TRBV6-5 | CASSTGTGREKLFF
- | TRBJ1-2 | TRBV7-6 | CASSSRARQGASYGYTF
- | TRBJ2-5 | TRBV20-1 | CSASRAGGARETQYF
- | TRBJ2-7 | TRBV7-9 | CASSPGQGRIYEQYF
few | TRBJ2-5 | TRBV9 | CASSVQGERETQYF
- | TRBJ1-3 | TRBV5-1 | CASSLGWGQGSGNTIYF
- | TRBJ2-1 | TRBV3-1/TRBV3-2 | CASSQRGGQSNEQFF
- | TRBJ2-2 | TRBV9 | CASSVATAGGTGELFF
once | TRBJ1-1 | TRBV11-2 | CASSLQRYRGRGAEAFF
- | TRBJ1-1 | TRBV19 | CASSFGGTEAFF
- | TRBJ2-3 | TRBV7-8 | CASSPVSGYTDTQYF
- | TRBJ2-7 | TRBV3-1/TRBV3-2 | CASKQGAGYEQYF
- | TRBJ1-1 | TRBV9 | CASSVKTGEATEAFF
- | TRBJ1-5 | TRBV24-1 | CATSSGKTVSNQPQHF
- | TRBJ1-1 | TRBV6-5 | CAIRDRGLLNTEAFF
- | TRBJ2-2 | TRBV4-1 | CASRQGAQAGELFF
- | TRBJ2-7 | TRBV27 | CASSLWDRDSEQYF
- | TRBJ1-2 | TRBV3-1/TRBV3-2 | CASSQNRQGNYGYTF
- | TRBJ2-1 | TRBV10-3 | CAIWTGTGSFF
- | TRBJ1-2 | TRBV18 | CASSPSAGSSLTQTNYGYTF
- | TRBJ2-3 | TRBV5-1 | CASSWVTSGGSDTQYF
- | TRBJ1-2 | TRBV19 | CASSPGVSGGYTF
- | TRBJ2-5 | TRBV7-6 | CASSSQRGAQETQYF
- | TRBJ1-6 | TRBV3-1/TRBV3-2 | CASSQGTGQNRSPLHF
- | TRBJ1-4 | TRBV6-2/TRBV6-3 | CASSYYPQGAANEKLFF
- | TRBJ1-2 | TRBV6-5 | CASRPDGGFGYGYTF
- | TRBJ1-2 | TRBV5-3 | CARSFEPQGSKCGYTF
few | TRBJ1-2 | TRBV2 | CASSEMGMGQTDYGYTF